The next 15 T cell receptor beta chains were all read from a single sample in a study of shared clonotypes between healthy human individuals (dated by TCRdb to 2018 to 2021). The library relied on the immunoSEQ multiplex PCR assay. TCRdb obtained this table from immuneACCESS and retained in-frame rearrangements with V and J assigned. These tables miss some clones; where compared with another copy, unresolved V genes account for less than half of the shortfall, and the remainder is unexplained. A total of some 490,000 clones appear in this sample, approximately 81% of them only once. The ten largest clones represent roughly an eighth of the sample. Material: PBMCs. Every receptor here comes from a woman aged 40 to 50 in good health. Some clones in this sample may be carry-over from other donors' samples.

This chain joins TRBV7-3 and TRBJ2-3, with 12 bases lining up with TRBD1. The length of the CDR3 is 16 residues. The germline gives CDR1 SGHTA, CDR2 FQGTGA. J gave up 3 bases and V 5 bases, and 6 bases lay outside the gene matches. As DNA, the CDR3 is TGTGCCAGCAGCCAGGGACAGGGGGCCAGGACAGATACGCAGTATTTT. Translation gives CASSQGQGARTDTQYF.

Concerning this clone: A single base is all that separates this from a far larger clone, so a read error is likely. CDR3 amino acids: CASSTPGQAAYEQYF. CDR3 in DNA: TGTGCCAGCAGCACGCCGGGACAGGCTGCCTACGAGCAGTACTTC. The V and J genes are TRBV28 and TRBJ2-7; 8 bases are shared with TRBD1. The germline CDR1 and CDR2 sequences are MDHEN and SYDVKM. The trim removed 6 bases at V and 2 bases at J, leaving 9 bases unmatched. This CDR3 contains 15 residues.

As regards this clone: This likely came from a read error, as a far larger clone is one base away. CDR3 protein: CASSIGVSEEKLLF. DNA for the CDR3: TGTGCCAGTAGTATAGGGGTTTCTGAAGAAAAACTGCTTTTT. V and J are TRBV19 and TRBJ1-4; D not certain. Germline values: CDR1 LNHDA, CDR2 SQIVND (reference sequence). The length of the CDR3 is 14 residues.

CDR3 nucleotides: TGTGCCAGCAGCTTATCCTGGGGGACAGGGGATCAAGAGACCCAGTACTTC. This encodes CASSLSWGTGDQETQYF. The chain combines TRBV11-2 with TRBJ2-5; 10 bases are a match to TRBD1. This CDR3 has 17 amino acids. Germline loops: CDR1 SGHAT, CDR2 FQNNGV. Trimming removed 2 bases from V and 2 bases from J; junction bases left unmatched: 8.

A word on this clone: Only one base separates this from a far larger clonotype, so it likely reflects a read error. Distinct nucleotide sequences in the sample also encode this CDR3. The chain carries TRBV7-9 and TRBJ1-1, with D perhaps TRBD1 (5 bases). CDR3 size: 14 residues. Germline CDR1 is SEHNR and CDR2 is FQNEAQ (reference sequence). The DNA for the CDR3 is TGTGCTAGCAGCCAGGGACTACGGCACACTGAAGCTTTCTTT. It yields the protein CASSQGLRHTEAFF.

This chain joins TRBV7-9 and TRBJ1-2; no definite D call. Trimming cost V 1 base and J 3 bases, with 6 bases left between them. Looked up from germline, CDR1 is SEHNR and CDR2 is FQNEAQ (reference sequence). This CDR3 is 13 amino acids long. The CDR3 sequence: CASSLEIDYGYTF. The CDR3 nucleotides read TGTGCCAGCAGCTTAGAAATCGACTATGGCTACACCTTC.

On this clone: Since a far larger clone is one base different, this is likely a read error. The chain combines TRBV7-8 with TRBJ1-4; D is ambiguous. This CDR3 region has 16 residues. Germline lookup yields CDR1 SGHVS and CDR2 FQNEAQ. The V and J ends lost 0 bases and 6 bases respectively, with 14 bases between them. The CDR3 loop reads CASSLAPGLWDEKLFF. In DNA, the CDR3 is TGTGCCAGCAGCTTAGCACCGGGCCTCTGGGATGAAAAACTGTTTTTT.

This sequence joins TRBV5-1 and TRBJ1-1, with a tentative D call TRBD1 (6 bases). Germline-derived CDR1 and CDR2 are SGHRS and YFSETQ. Trimming took 0 bases from V and 8 from J, leaving 14 bases between them. The CDR3 spans 14 residues. CDR3 residues: CASSLAGAVAEAFF. CDR3 DNA sequence: TGCGCCAGCAGCTTGGCAGGGGCTGTTGCCGAAGCTTTCTTT.

Turning to this clone: Just one base apart from a much larger clone, this may be a read error. The chain has TRBV10-3 and TRBJ2-1; the D gene is possibly TRBD2 (7 bases). The CDR3 runs to 19 residues. V dropped 6 bases and J dropped 5 bases, with 29 bases sitting between them. In germline, CDR1 is ENHRY, CDR2 SYGVKD. The CDR3 spells CAISEPGQLLARGHNEQFF. The CDR3 DNA reads as TGTGCCATCAGCGAGCCGGGACAACTACTAGCGAGAGGACACAATGAGCAGTTCTTC.

The chain couples TRBV28 to TRBJ1-2, with D unclear. Trimming cost V 7 bases and J 3 bases, with 15 bases left between them. The CDR3 covers 14 residues. Germline-derived CDR1 and CDR2 are MDHEN and SYDVKM. Here the CDR3 reads CASNLRASYYGYTF. The DNA of the CDR3 is TGTGCCAGCAATCTCCGGGCTTCCTACTATGGCTACACCTTC.

This chain joins TRBV25-1 and TRBJ2-3; tentatively, D is TRBD2 (6 bases). The germline V gene has CDR1 MGHDK and CDR2 SYGVNS. This CDR3 comprises 16 residues. The ends were cut back, 0 bases at V and 3 bases at J, with 13 bases in the middle. CDR3 region: CASSEYLGRGTDTQYF. For the CDR3, the DNA is TGTGCCAGCAGTGAATATTTGGGCCGGGGGACAGATACGCAGTATTTT.

To note about this clone: This probably arose from a read error, given a far larger clone one base away. J is TRBJ1-2 and V is TRBV4-2, with unresolved D. The V and J ends lost 8 bases and 3 bases respectively, with 10 bases between them. CDR3 length: 12 residues. In germline, CDR1 is LGHNA, CDR2 YNFKEQ. The CDR3 loop reads CASLREHYGYTF. The CDR3 DNA sequence: TGTGCCAGCTTGCGGGAACACTATGGCTACACCTTC.

This clone occurred a few times. V gene TRBV15 combines with J gene TRBJ1-1; D ambiguous. Germline loops: CDR1 LNHNV, CDR2 YYDKDF (reference sequence). With 0 bases removed from V and 0 bases from J, the gap between germline ends came to 5 bases. This CDR3 is 14 amino acids long. In DNA, the CDR3 is TGTGCCACCAGCAGAGAGCGAGTGAACACTGAAGCTTTCTTT. This encodes CATSRERVNTEAFF.

The V and J genes are TRBV6-4 and TRBJ2-3; maybe TRBD2 (5 bases). The germline gives CDR1 MRHNA, CDR2 SNTAGT. The length of the CDR3 is 15 residues. Trimming took off 3 bases at V and 2 bases at J, with 12 bases between the two ends. The CDR3 nucleotides read TGTGCCAGCAGTGAGCGGGTATCAAACACAGATACGCAGTATTTT. This gives the protein CASSERVSNTDTQYF.

The V call is TRBV7-2, the J call TRBJ2-7, with TRBD2 matching 9 bases. This CDR3 contains 16 residues. With 1 base clipped from V and 2 bases from J, the junction kept 6 bases outside the gene matches. The germline V gene has CDR1 SGHTA and CDR2 FQGNSA. The CDR3 loop is CASSLEASGTAYEQYF. The CDR3 nucleotides read TGTGCCAGCAGCTTAGAGGCTAGCGGGACCGCCTACGAGCAGTACTTC. Full variable domain (outside the CDR3, taken from reference TRBV7-2 and TRBJ2-7): GAGVSQSPSNKVTEKGKDVELRCDPISGHTALYWYRQSLGQGLEFLIYFQGNSAPDKSGLPSDRFSAERTGGSVSTLTIQRTQQEDSAVYLCASSLEASGTAYEQYFGPGTRLTVT.